The entry below gives a single T cell receptor beta chain sequence along with its context. This sample is drawn from a study of blood T cell repertoires in COVID-19. Germline-derived CDR1 and CDR2 are SGHKS and YYEKEE (reference sequence). The CDR3 has 16 amino acids. The V gene lost 0 bases and the J gene lost 7 bases, with 19 bases spanning the gap. In the authors' workflow: Nucleated cell counts were estimated from reference gene primer amplification. The method was immunoSEQ multiplex PCR; TCRdb's version includes in-frame clones alone and lacks a portion of them. V and J calls and clone size are those listed in that table; D and trimming were worked out from the DNA. The sample records more than 40,000 clones, approximately 84% being singletons.

The sequence derives from a man between 50 and 59 years old with acute or convalescent COVID-19. The chain is built from TRBV5-5 and TRBJ2-5; D gene ambiguous. Sequencing input: peripheral blood. CDR3 in amino acids: CASSLEGRVALGTQYF. The CDR3 bases are TGTGCCAGCAGCTTGGAAGGTCGGGTGGCCTTGGGGACCCAGTACTTC.